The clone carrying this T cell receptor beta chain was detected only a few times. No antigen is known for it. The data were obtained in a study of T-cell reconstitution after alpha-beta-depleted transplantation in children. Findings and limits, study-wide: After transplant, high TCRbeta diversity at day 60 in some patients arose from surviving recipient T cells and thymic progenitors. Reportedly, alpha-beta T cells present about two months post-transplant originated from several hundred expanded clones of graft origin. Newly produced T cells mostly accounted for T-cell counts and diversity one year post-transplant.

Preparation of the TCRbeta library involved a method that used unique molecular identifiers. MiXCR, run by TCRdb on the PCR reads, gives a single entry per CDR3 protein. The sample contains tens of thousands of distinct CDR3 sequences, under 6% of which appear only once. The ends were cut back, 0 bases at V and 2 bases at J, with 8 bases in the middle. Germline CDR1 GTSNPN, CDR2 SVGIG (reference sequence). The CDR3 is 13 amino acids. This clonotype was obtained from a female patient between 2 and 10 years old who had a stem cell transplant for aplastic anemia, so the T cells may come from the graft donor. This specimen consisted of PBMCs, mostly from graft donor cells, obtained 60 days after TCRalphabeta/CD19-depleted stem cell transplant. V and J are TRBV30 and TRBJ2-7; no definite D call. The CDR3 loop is CAWSVLTAYEQYF. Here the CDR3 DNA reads TGTGCCTGGAGTGTACTTACAGCCTACGAGCAGTACTTC.